The next 28 T cell receptor beta chains were all read from a single sample in a study of T cell repertoires in cytomegalovirus infection. TCRdb re-called the reads through MiXCR, storing one row per CDR3 protein. The top ten clones hold approximately 15% of a sample with 350,000 to 500,000 distinct CDR3 sequences, approximately 32% of them seen once. The specimen sequenced was PBMCs. Source of these receptors: a human donor in good health (CMV status not recorded). Some clones in this sample may be carry-over from other donors' samples.

V usage is TRBV2 and J usage is TRBJ2-5, with 8 bases that match TRBD2. Trimming removed 10 bases from V and 2 bases from J; junction bases left unmatched: 12. This CDR3 comprises 15 residues. The germline V gene has CDR1 SNHLY and CDR2 FYNNEI. For the CDR3, the DNA is TGTGCCACCTGCCCCTACGGCGGGGGGCAAGAGACCCAGTACTTC. Its protein is CATCPYGGGQETQYF.

With regard to this clonotype: This CDR3 is missing its conserved last phenylalanine or tryptophan, likely due to a read error. The chain recombines TRBV4-2 with TRBJ1-4, with D perhaps TRBD1 (6 bases). Trimming stripped 5 bases from V and 5 bases from J, with 12 bases between. The CDR3 extends over 14 amino acids. Germline loops: CDR1 LGHNA, CDR2 YNFKEQ. CDR3 sequence (DNA): TGTGCCAGCAGCAGGGGGGTTACAAATGAAAAACTGTTTCTT. It encodes CASSRGVTNEKLFL.

The rearrangement joins TRBV4-2 to TRBJ1-5; D remains unclear. The CDR3 runs 14 residues. CDR1 and CDR2 (germline): LGHNA, YNFKEQ. The germline V and J ends were trimmed by 0 bases and 6 bases, with 9 bases remaining between them. The CDR3 protein is CASSQEPVRQPQHF. The CDR3 DNA reads as TGTGCCAGCAGCCAAGAACCAGTCCGTCAGCCCCAGCATTTT.

The rearrangement uses TRBV5-4 and TRBJ2-7; a weak D match, TRBD1 (6 bases). Deletions cut 0 bases from V and 6 bases from J, with 16 bases between. The V gene's germline CDR1 is SGHNT and CDR2 YYREEE (reference sequence). This CDR3 is built from 15 residues. CDR3 sequence (DNA): TGTGCCAGCAGCTTGGTTCAGGGGCCTGGCACCGAGCAGTACTTC. It is translated as CASSLVQGPGTEQYF.

Remarks on this clonotype: This could be a read error, since a much larger clone is one nucleotide away. The J gene is TRBJ1-1, the V gene TRBV7-3, with a possible D match to TRBD1 (6 bases). Germline CDR1 SGHTA, CDR2 FQGTGA. This CDR3 is built from 13 residues. V lost 3 bases to trimming and J lost 3 bases, with 8 bases between them. The CDR3 sequence is CASSFSGDTEAFF. Here the CDR3 DNA reads TGTGCCAGCAGCTTTTCAGGGGACACTGAAGCTTTCTTT.

This clonotype has at least ten counts. The V gene is TRBV6-2 or TRBV6-3, the J gene TRBJ1-2, with D perhaps TRBD1 (6 bases). This CDR3 has 11 residues. Per germline, CDR1 MNHEY and CDR2 SVGEGT. Trimming stripped 6 bases from V and 8 bases from J, with 10 bases between. DNA of the CDR3: TGTGCCAGCAGGCAGGGGAGCGGCTACACCTTC. It yields the protein CASRQGSGYTF.

Regarding this clonotype: This may arise from a read error, as a much more abundant clone is one base away. Because the CDR3 is missing its conserved closing phenylalanine or tryptophan, this is likely a read error. The chain carries TRBV7-3 and TRBJ1-1; 9 bases fit TRBD1. With 5 bases clipped from V and 7 bases from J, the junction kept 5 bases outside the gene matches. Germline assignment: CDR1 SGHTA and CDR2 FQGTGA. This CDR3 is 13 amino acids long. The CDR3 sequence is CASSRDRANEAFC. The CDR3 DNA reads as TGTGCCAGCAGCCGGGACAGGGCCAATGAAGCTTTCTGT.

There are many counts of this clonotype. As DNA, the CDR3 is TGTGCCAGCAGCCAAGGACGGGATTCGGATACGCAGTATTTT. Encoded protein: CASSQGRDSDTQYF. This rearrangement joins TRBV4-2 to TRBJ2-3, with D possibly being TRBD2 (5 bases). The CDR3 covers 14 residues. V was shortened by 1 base and J by 6 bases, with 11 bases between the two germline ends. Germline V gene lookup returns CDR1 LGHNA and CDR2 YNFKEQ.

This clonotype has only a few counts. The chain uses TRBV28 and TRBJ1-6; 7 bases align to TRBD1. Germline lookup yields CDR1 MDHEN and CDR2 SYDVKM. The CDR3 consists of 15 residues. Unmatched junction bases numbered 10, after V lost 5 bases and J lost 9 bases. This CDR3 reads CASSQTDRSFSPLHF. CDR3 in DNA: TGTGCCAGCAGTCAAACGGACAGGAGTTTTTCACCCCTCCACTTT.

This clonotype showed up just a few times. The rearrangement uses TRBV19 and TRBJ2-1, with D tentatively TRBD1 (6 bases). Germline CDR1 is LNHDA and CDR2 is SQIVND (reference sequence). The V gene lost 5 bases and the J gene lost 6 bases, with 14 bases spanning the gap. CDR3 length equals 14 residues. CDR3 protein: CASSFTGMGNEQFF. CDR3 DNA sequence: TGTGCCAGTAGTTTCACAGGGATGGGCAATGAGCAGTTCTTC.

The gene calls are TRBV7-2 and TRBJ2-1; 12 nucleotides agree with TRBD1. CDR1 and CDR2 (germline): SGHTA, FQGNSA. The CDR3 contains 16 residues. With 3 bases clipped from V and 7 bases from J, the junction kept 7 bases outside the gene matches. The CDR3 bases are TGTGCCAGCAGCTTCCAACCGGGACAGGGGGCGAATGAGCAGTTCTTC. Translation gives CASSFQPGQGANEQFF.

Worth noting for this clonotype: Without the conserved terminal phenylalanine or tryptophan, this CDR3 likely stems from a read error. The chain is built from TRBV19 and TRBJ2-1; D might be TRBD2 (5 bases). V dropped 3 bases and J dropped 0 bases, with 9 bases sitting between them. CDR3 length: 15 residues. CDR1 LNHDA and CDR2 SQIVND come from the germline V gene (reference sequence). The CDR3 DNA follows: TGTGCCAGTAGTATCCGCGGGTTCTCCTACAATGAGCAGTTCTTA. Translation: CASSIRGFSYNEQFL.

The rearrangement uses TRBV7-2 and TRBJ1-2; D is perhaps TRBD1 (6 bases). The germline V gene encodes CDR1 SGHTA and CDR2 FQGNSA. V dropped 2 bases and J dropped 4 bases, with 11 bases sitting between them. This CDR3 comprises 14 residues. The CDR3 reads CASSLHRAAYGYTF. The CDR3 bases are TGTGCCAGCAGCTTACACAGGGCCGCCTATGGCTACACCTTC.

This clonotype was counted at least ten times. The chain joins TRBV27 to TRBJ2-1; 10 bases fit TRBD2. The germline V gene encodes CDR1 MNHEY and CDR2 SMNVEV (reference sequence). CDR3 length equals 17 residues. Trimming cost V 3 bases and J 3 bases; bases outside gene matches: 8. Here the CDR3 DNA reads TGTGCCAGCAGTTTTAGAGCTAGCGGGAGTCGCTACAATGAGCAGTTCTTC. As protein: CASSFRASGSRYNEQFF.

The genes are TRBV5-5 and TRBJ2-2; 7 positions match TRBD1. Trimming removed 5 bases from V and 4 bases from J; junction bases left unmatched: 11. Germline V lookup: CDR1 SGHKS, CDR2 YYEKEE (reference sequence). The CDR3 runs to 16 residues. Here the CDR3 reads CASSTPTGTATGELFF. The CDR3, as DNA: TGTGCCAGCAGTACTCCGACCGGGACAGCCACCGGGGAGCTGTTTTTT.

This clonotype was counted once. The chain combines TRBV15 with TRBJ1-5; maybe TRBD1 (6 bases). CDR3 length: 16 amino acids. Germline V lookup: CDR1 LNHNV, CDR2 YYDKDF (reference sequence). Trimming cost V 3 bases and J 8 bases, with 20 bases left between them. CDR3 nucleotides: TGTGCCACCAGCAGTGAAAGGAGGACAGATGGGGAGCCCCAGCATTTT. It is translated as CATSSERRTDGEPQHF.

This clonotype was picked up one time. The V gene is TRBV2, the J gene TRBJ1-5, with TRBD1 matching over 7 bases. V shed 3 bases, J shed 4 bases, and the junction held 12 bases outside the gene matches. Germline V gives CDR1 SNHLY, CDR2 FYNNEI. The CDR3 has 17 amino acids. CDR3 sequence reads: CASSESYRDSKNQPQHF. The CDR3 region has the DNA TGTGCCAGCAGTGAGAGTTATCGGGACAGCAAGAATCAGCCCCAGCATTTT.

This clonotype was counted between two and nine times. This chain joins TRBV19 and TRBJ2-2; 8 bases match TRBD1. Looked up from germline, CDR1 is LNHDA and CDR2 is SQIVND (reference sequence). The CDR3 is 14 amino acids. V lost 3 bases, J lost 8 bases, and 5 bases stayed unmatched. The CDR3 sequence is CASSIRDRSGELFF. CDR3 nucleotides: TGTGCCAGTAGTATCCGGGACAGGTCAGGGGAGCTGTTTTTT.

About this clonotype: Possible read error: a much larger clone is one base away. Because it lacks the conserved phenylalanine or tryptophan at the end, this CDR3 is likely a read error. V usage is TRBV7-9 and J usage is TRBJ2-1; D assignment may be TRBD1 or TRBD2 (5 bases each). Germline lookup yields CDR1 SEHNR and CDR2 FQNEAQ (reference sequence). The CDR3 runs 13 residues. V dropped 1 base and J dropped 9 bases, with 10 bases sitting between them. CDR3 amino acids: CASSLGGGGEQFL. The CDR3 DNA sequence: TGTGCCAGCAGCTTAGGTGGTGGGGGTGAGCAGTTCTTA.

This sequence joins TRBV5-6 and TRBJ1-2; D perhaps matches TRBD1 (6 bases). The germline V and J ends were trimmed by 0 bases and 4 bases, with 19 bases remaining between them. This CDR3 has 17 residues. Per the germline V gene, CDR1 is SGHDT and CDR2 is YYEEEE. The CDR3 DNA follows: TGTGCCAGCAGCTTGGGGGGGCCTCCCAGCTTTAGCTATGGCTACACCTTC. It codes for CASSLGGPPSFSYGYTF.

About this clonotype itself: Given a much more abundant clone one base away, this may be a read error. V usage is TRBV7-8 and J usage is TRBJ2-1, with 9 nucleotides matching TRBD1. This CDR3 region has 16 residues. Looked up from germline, CDR1 is SGHVS and CDR2 is FQNEAQ. Trimming removed 3 bases from V and 10 bases from J; junction bases left unmatched: 13. CDR3 loop: CASSFHRGQLQSEQFF. CDR3 coding DNA: TGTGCCAGCAGCTTCCACAGGGGGCAACTACAATCCGAGCAGTTCTTC.

The V call is TRBV27, the J call TRBJ2-1; 15 nucleotides align to TRBD2. CDR3 size: 17 residues. Germline V lookup: CDR1 MNHEY, CDR2 SMNVEV (reference sequence). J lost 1 base, V lost 9 bases, and 7 bases had no gene match. The CDR3 DNA is TGTGCCAGTAGAGGACTAGCGGGGGGGCTTTCCTACAATGAGCAGTTCTTC. Protein product: CASRGLAGGLSYNEQFF.

The sample holds many counts of this clonotype. The chain carries TRBV19 and TRBJ2-1; D is perhaps TRBD1 (6 bases). CDR1 and CDR2 (germline): LNHDA, SQIVND (reference sequence). Trimming removed 5 bases at V and 4 bases at J, with 9 bases between. The CDR3 is 13 residues long. This CDR3 reads CASSEDSYNEQFF. Here the CDR3 DNA reads TGTGCCAGTAGTGAGGACAGTTACAATGAGCAGTTCTTC.

This clonotype appeared a few times. This chain joins TRBV25-1 and TRBJ2-5; 10 bases map to TRBD2. The junction had 9 bases not matched to a gene; V was cut back by 8 bases and J by 3 bases. The CDR3 contains 15 residues. Germline lookup yields CDR1 MGHDK and CDR2 SYGVNS. CDR3 coding DNA: TGTGCCAGCGTTTCCCTAGCGGGGGAAGAAGAGACCCAGTACTTC. Translated, it gives CASVSLAGEEETQYF.

The chain uses TRBV5-4 and TRBJ2-1, with unresolved D. Per the germline V gene, CDR1 is SGHNT and CDR2 is YYREEE (reference sequence). This CDR3 contains 15 residues. Trimming stripped 2 bases from V and 3 bases from J, with 12 bases between. The CDR3 DNA reads as TGTGCCAGCAGCTTCTCCCAAAGTGGCTACAATGAGCAGTTCTTC. Protein: CASSFSQSGYNEQFF.

The rearrangement uses TRBV13 and TRBJ2-7, with TRBD1 matching 7 bases. V lost 1 base and J lost 3; bases outside the gene matches: 6. Germline-derived CDR1 and CDR2 are PRHDT and FYEKMQ (reference sequence). The CDR3 has 15 amino acids. This CDR3 is CASSLVGTENYEQYF. CDR3 in DNA: TGTGCCAGCAGCTTAGTGGGGACAGAAAACTACGAGCAGTACTTC. Looking up the rest from reference TRBV13 and TRBJ2-7 gives the full variable domain: AAGVIQSPRHLIKEKRETATLKCYPIPRHDTVYWYQQGPGQDPQFLISFYEKMQSDKGSIPDRFSAQQFSDYHSELNMSSLELGDSALYFCASSLVGTENYEQYFGPGTRLTVT.

V gene TRBV7-2 combines with J gene TRBJ2-7; possible D gene TRBD1, 5 bases. The germline gives CDR1 SGHTA, CDR2 FQGNSA. Deletions cut 5 bases from V and 3 bases from J, with 14 bases between. The CDR3 has 14 amino acids. As DNA, the CDR3 is TGTGCCAGCAGCGTAGGGGAACTCCGCTACGAGCAGTACTTC. It codes for CASSVGELRYEQYF. The variable domain in full, completed from reference TRBV7-2 and TRBJ2-7, reads GAGVSQSPSNKVTEKGKDVELRCDPISGHTALYWYRQSLGQGLEFLIYFQGNSAPDKSGLPSDRFSAERTGGSVSTLTIQRTQQEDSAVYLCASSVGELRYEQYFGPGTRLTVT.

In this sample, this clonotype turned up a few times. The J gene is TRBJ2-7, the V gene TRBV5-1; D is perhaps TRBD1 (6 bases). Trimming pared 0 bases from V and 5 bases from J, leaving 12 bases between. The V gene's germline CDR1 is SGHRS and CDR2 YFSETQ. The CDR3 extends over 14 amino acids. The CDR3 loop is CASSLDRVKDEQYF. The CDR3 nucleotides read TGCGCCAGCAGCTTGGACAGGGTTAAGGACGAGCAGTACTTC.